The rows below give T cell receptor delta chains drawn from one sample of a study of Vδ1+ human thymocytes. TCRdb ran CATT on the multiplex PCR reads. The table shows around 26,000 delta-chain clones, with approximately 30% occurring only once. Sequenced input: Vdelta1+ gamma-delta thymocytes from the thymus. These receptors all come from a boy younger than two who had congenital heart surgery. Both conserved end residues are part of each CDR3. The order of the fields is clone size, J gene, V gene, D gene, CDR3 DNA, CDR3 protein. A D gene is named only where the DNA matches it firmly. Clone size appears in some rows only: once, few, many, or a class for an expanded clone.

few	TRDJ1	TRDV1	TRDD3	TGTGCTCTTGGGGAACTACCCCTCCTGGGGGGATCAGGGGGCGATAAACTCATCTTT	CALGELPLLGGSGGDKLIF
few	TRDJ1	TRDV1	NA	TGTGCTCTTGGGAACCGGACCGGGGGAGGTTCCGATAAACTCATCTTT	CALGNRTGGGSDKLIF
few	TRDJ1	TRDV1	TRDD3	TGTGCTCTTGGGGAATTCACCCACAACTGGGGGATCGGTAAACTCATCTTT	CALGEFTHNWGIGKLIF
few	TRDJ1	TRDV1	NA	TGTGCTCTTGGGGAACATGGGCCCTTAGCTCAACGTGGGGATAAACTCATCTTT	CALGEHGPLAQRGDKLIF
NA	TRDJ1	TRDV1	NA	TGTGCTCTTGGGGACGTGCCTCCCTACTGGGCCATTGGGCGGACCGATAAACTCATCTTT	CALGDVPPYWAIGRTDKLIF
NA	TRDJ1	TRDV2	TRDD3	TGTGCCTGTGCCACCGCTATACTGGGGGATACGAATGGTACCGATAAACTCATCTTT	CACATAILGDTNGTDKLIF
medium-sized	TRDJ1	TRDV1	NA	TGTGCTCTTGGGGAACCGGGACCTTCGGAGCCCTACTCGTTGTCCACCGATAAACTCATCTTT	CALGEPGPSEPYSLSTDKLIF
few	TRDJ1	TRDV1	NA	TGTGCTCTTGGGGAACCGGGGGGTCAACTCATCTTT	CALGEPGGQLIF
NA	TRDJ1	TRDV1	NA	TGTGCTCTTGGGGAATGGCTCCGTATGTGCTGCACCGATAAACTCATCTTT	CALGEWLRMCCTDKLIF
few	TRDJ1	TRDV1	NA	TGTGCTCTTGGGGAACTAGCTCCTCCAGGGCCCGACGATAAACTCATCTTT	CALGELAPPGPDDKLIF
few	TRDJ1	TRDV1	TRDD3	TGTGCTCTTGGGCTCCGGAGGTTTAACTGGGGGTTCTGGAGCTACACCGATAAACTCATCTTT	CALGLRRFNWGFWSYTDKLIF
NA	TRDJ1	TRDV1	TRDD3	TGTGCTCTTGGAGGATTTAGAGGCCCTTTTGGGGGGGATACGACCGATAAACTCATCTTT	CALGGFRGPFGGDTTDKLIF
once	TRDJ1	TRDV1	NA	TGTGCTCTTGGGGAACAAATTCCTCCTTATGGCGAGACCGATAAACTCATCTTT	CALGEQIPPYGETDKLIF
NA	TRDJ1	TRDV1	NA	TGTGCTCTTGGGGATCGCCCTACGAGCCTCATCTTT	CALGDRPTSLIF
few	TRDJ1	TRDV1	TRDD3	TGTGCTCTTAGGGAACCCTTTACGGCCCCGTACTGGGGGACTTTGTACACCGATAAACTCATCTTT	CALREPFTAPYWGTLYTDKLIF
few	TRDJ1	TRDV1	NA	TGTGCTCTTGGGCCTCCCCGGGGCATCAGCGATAAACTCATCTTT	CALGPPRGISDKLIF
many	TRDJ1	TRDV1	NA	TGTGCTCTTGGGGAACACCCCCTAGGGCGTCCGGGGGTCGATAAACTCATCTTT	CALGEHPLGRPGVDKLIF
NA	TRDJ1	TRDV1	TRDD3	TGTGCTCTTGGGGAACCTACACTACTGGGTACTGGGGGATACACCGATAAACCCATCTTT	CALGEPTLLGTGGYTDKPIF
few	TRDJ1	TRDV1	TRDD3	TGTGCTCTTGGGGAACTAAGGGGGGGGATATACACCGATAAACTCATCTTT	CALGELRGGIYTDKLIF
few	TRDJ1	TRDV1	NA	TGTGCTCTTGGGGAACTGAAAAACCCTGGCCTTCTACACGGTAGCACCGATAAACTCATCTTT	CALGELKNPGLLHGSTDKLIF
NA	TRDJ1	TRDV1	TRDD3	TGTGCTCTTGGGGAACTAGCGTGGTTGGGGGATACTATGGGTAAACTCATCTTT	CALGELAWLGDTMGKLIF
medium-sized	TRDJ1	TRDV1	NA	TGTGCTCTTGGGGAACTGACCAGGTACTACTCCCTCCCGAAGGGTCCCTACACCGATAAACTCATCTTT	CALGELTRYYSLPKGPYTDKLIF
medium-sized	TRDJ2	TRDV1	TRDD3	TGTGCTCTTGGGGAGCCGGGGGGGATACGCACGGCACAACTCTTCTTT	CALGEPGGIRTAQLFF
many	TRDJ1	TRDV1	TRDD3	TGTGCTCTTGGGGAATTAAAAATGGGGGATCCTACGTACACCGATAAACTCATCTTT	CALGELKMGDPTYTDKLIF
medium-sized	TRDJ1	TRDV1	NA	TGTGCTCTTGGGGCTCACTCTGATAAACTCATCTTT	CALGAHSDKLIF
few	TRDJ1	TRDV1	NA	TGTGCTCTTGGGGAACGGGCAACTAGGGGGACTTGGTACACCGATAAACTCATCTTT	CALGERATRGTWYTDKLIF